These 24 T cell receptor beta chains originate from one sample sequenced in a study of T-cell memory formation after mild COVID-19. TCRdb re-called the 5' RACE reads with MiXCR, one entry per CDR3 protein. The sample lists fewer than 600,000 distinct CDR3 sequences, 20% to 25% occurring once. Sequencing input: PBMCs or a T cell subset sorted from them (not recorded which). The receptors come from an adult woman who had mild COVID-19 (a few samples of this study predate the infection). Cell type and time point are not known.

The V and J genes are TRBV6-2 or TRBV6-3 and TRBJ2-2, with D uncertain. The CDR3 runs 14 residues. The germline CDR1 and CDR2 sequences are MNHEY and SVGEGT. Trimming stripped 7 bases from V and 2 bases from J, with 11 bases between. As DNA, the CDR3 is TGTGCCAGCATCATTGACGGAAACACCGGGGAGCTGTTTTTT. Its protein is CASIIDGNTGELFF.

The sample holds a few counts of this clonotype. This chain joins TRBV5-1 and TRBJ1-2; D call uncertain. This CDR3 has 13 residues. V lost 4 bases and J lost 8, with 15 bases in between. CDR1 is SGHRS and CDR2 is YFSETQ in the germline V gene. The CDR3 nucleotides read TGCGCCAGCAGCAGCACCGGGCCGCGGGGCTACACCTTC. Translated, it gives CASSSTGPRGYTF. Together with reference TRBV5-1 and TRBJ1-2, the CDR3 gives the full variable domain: KAGVTQTPRYLIKTRGQQVTLSCSPISGHRSVSWYQQTPGQGLQFLFEYFSETQRNKGNFPGRFSGRQFSNSRSEMNVSTLELGDSALYLCASSSTGPRGYTFGSGTRLTVV.

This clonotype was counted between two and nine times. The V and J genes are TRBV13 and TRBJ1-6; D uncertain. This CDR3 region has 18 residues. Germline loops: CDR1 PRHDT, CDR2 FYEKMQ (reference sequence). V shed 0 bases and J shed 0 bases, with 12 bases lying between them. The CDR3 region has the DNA TGTGCCAGCAGCTTAGGCCGGTCTTGGGGCTCCTATAATTCACCCCTCCACTTT. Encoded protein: CASSLGRSWGSYNSPLHF.

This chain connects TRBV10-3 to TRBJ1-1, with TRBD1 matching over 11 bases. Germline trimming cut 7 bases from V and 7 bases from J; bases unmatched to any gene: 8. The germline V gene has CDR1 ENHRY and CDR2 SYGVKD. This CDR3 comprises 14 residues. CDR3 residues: CAIKWSDRGHEAFF. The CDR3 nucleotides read TGTGCCATCAAGTGGTCGGACAGGGGGCATGAAGCTTTCTTT.

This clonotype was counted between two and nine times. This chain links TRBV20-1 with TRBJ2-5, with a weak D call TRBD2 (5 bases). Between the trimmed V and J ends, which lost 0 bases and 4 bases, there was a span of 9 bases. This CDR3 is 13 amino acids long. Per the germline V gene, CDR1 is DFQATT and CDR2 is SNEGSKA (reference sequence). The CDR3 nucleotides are TGCAGTGCTAGAGATTTGGGAGCAGAGACCCAGTACTTC. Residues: CSARDLGAETQYF.

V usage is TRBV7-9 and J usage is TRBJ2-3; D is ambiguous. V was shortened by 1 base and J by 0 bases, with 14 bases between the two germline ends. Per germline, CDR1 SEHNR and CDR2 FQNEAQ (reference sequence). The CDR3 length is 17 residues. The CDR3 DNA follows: TGTGCCAGCAGCTTAGTAGAGACATCTCCTAGCACAGATACGCAGTATTTT. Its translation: CASSLVETSPSTDTQYF.

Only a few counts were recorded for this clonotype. CDR3 protein: CASSWDGDYGYTF. CDR3 coding DNA: TGCGCCAGCAGCTGGGACGGGGATTATGGCTACACCTTC. The rearrangement uses TRBV5-1 and TRBJ1-2, with a possible D match to TRBD1 (5 bases). The CDR3 extends over 13 amino acids. The germline V gene encodes CDR1 SGHRS and CDR2 YFSETQ. The germline V and J ends were trimmed by 3 bases and 5 bases, with 11 bases remaining between them.

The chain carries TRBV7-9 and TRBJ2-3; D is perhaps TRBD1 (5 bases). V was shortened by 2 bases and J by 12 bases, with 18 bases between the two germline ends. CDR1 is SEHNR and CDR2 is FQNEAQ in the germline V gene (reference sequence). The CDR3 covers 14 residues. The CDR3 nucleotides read TGTGCCAGCAGCTTAAGGGGCCCCGAGACCCCCCAGTATTTT. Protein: CASSLRGPETPQYF.

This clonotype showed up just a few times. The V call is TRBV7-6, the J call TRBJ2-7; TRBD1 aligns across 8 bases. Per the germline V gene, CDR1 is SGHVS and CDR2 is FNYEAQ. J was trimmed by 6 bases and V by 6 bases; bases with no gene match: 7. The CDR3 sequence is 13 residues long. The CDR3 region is CASSSGQGIEQYF. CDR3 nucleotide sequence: TGTGCCAGCAGTTCCGGACAGGGCATCGAGCAGTACTTC.

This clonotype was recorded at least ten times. The CDR3 sequence is CASSEGQGLTDTQYF. In DNA, the CDR3 is TGTGCCAGCAGCGAGGGACAGGGGTTAACAGATACGCAGTATTTT. The chain is built from TRBV7-9 and TRBJ2-3; 10 bases fit TRBD1. This CDR3 is 15 amino acids long. CDR1 and CDR2 (germline): SEHNR, FQNEAQ (reference sequence). The trim removed 5 bases at V and 3 bases at J, leaving 5 bases unmatched.

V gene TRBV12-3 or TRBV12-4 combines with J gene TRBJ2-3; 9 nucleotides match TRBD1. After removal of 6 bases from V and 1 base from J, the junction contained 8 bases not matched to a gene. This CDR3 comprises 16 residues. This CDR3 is CASSRTGVRGTDTQYF. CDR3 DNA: TGTGCCAGCAGCCGGACAGGGGTTAGGGGCACAGATACGCAGTATTTT.

The CDR3 coding sequence is TGTGCCAGCTCACCACTTGGCCAGGGTAACGAGCAGTACTTC. This codes for CASSPLGQGNEQYF. V gene TRBV18 combines with J gene TRBJ2-7; D is possibly TRBD1 (5 bases). CDR3 length: 14 residues. Germline CDR1 KGHSH, CDR2 LQKENI. Trimming stripped 1 base from V and 5 bases from J, with 12 bases between.

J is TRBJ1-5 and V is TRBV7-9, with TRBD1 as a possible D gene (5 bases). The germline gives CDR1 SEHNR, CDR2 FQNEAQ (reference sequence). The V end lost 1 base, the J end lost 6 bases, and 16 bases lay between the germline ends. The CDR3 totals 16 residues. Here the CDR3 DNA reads TGTGCCAGCAGCTTAGTGGGCTCGGGGGTGCGTCAGCCCCAGCATTTT. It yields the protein CASSLVGSGVRQPQHF.

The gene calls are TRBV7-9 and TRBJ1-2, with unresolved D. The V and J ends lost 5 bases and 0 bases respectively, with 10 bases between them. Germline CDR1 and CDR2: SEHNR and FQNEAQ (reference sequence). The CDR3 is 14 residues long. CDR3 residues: CASSPAPANYGYTF. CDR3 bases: TGTGCCAGCAGCCCGGCGCCAGCTAACTATGGCTACACCTTC.

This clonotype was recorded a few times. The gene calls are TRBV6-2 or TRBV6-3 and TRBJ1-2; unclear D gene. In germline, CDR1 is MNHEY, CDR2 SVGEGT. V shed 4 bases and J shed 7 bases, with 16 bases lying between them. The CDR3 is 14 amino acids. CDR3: CASSFLQTASGYTF. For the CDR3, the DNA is TGTGCCAGCAGTTTCCTGCAGACGGCCTCTGGCTACACCTTC.

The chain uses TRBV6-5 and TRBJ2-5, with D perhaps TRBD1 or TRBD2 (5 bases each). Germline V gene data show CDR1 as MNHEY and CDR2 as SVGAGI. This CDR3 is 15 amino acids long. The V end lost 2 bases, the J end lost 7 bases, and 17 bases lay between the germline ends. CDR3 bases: TGTGCCAGCAGTTACACTGAGACCCTGAGGGGGACCCAGTACTTC. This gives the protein CASSYTETLRGTQYF.

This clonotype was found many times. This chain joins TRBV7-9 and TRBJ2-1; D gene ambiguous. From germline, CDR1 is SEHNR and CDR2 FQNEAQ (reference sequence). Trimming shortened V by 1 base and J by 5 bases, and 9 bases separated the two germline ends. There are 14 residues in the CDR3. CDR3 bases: TGTGCCAGCAGCTTAGGTTCCCGAAACAATGAGCAGTTCTTC. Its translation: CASSLGSRNNEQFF.

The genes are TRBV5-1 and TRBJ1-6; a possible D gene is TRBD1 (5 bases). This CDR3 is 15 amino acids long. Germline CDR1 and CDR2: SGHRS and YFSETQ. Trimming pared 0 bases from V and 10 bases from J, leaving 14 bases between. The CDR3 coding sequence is TGCGCCAGCAGCTTGGAGACAGATAGCATCTCACCCCTCCACTTT. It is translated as CASSLETDSISPLHF.

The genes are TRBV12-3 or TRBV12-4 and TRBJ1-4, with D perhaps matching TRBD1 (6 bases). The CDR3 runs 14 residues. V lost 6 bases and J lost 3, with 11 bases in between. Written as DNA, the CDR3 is TGTGCCAGCAGATCGGACAGAGCTAATGAAAAACTGTTTTTT. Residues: CASRSDRANEKLFF.

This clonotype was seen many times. The CDR3 DNA reads TGCAGTGCTAGAGAGGGCAACCAAGGCAATCAGCCCCAGCATTTT. Residues: CSAREGNQGNQPQHF. The chain links TRBV20-1 to TRBJ1-5, with D uncertain. V was shortened by 0 bases and J by 2 bases, with 11 bases between the two germline ends. This CDR3 contains 15 residues. Germline V lookup: CDR1 DFQATT, CDR2 SNEGSKA (reference sequence).

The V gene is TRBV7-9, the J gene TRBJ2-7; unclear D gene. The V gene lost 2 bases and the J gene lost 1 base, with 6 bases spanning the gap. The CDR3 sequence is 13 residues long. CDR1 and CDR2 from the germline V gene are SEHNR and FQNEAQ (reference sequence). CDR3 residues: CASSLPQSYEQYF. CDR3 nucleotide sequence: TGTGCCAGCAGCTTACCCCAATCCTACGAGCAGTACTTC.

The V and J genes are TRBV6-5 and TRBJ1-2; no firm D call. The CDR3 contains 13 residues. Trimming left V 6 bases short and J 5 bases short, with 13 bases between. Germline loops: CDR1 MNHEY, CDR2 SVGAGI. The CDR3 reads CASSSSIGYGYTF. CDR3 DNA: TGTGCCAGCAGCTCCTCAATTGGATATGGCTACACCTTC.

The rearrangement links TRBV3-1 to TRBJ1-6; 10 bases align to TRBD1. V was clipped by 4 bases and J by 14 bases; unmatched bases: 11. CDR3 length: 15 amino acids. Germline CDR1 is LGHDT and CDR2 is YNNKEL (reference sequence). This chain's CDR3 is CASSLGGSGTGALHF. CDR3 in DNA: TGTGCCAGCAGCCTCGGAGGTTCCGGGACAGGGGCCCTCCACTTT. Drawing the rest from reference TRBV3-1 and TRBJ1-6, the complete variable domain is DTAVSQTPKYLVTQMGNDKSIKCEQNLGHDTMYWYKQDSKKFLKIMFSYNNKELIINETVPNRFSPKSPDKAHLNLHINSLELGDSAVYFCASSLGGSGTGALHFGNGTRLTVT.

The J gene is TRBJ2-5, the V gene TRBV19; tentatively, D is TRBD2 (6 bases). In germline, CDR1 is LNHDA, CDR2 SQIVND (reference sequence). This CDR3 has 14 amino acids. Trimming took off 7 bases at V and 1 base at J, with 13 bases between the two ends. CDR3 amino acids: CASNGGNFQETQYF. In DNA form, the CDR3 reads TGTGCCAGTAACGGAGGGAACTTCCAAGAGACCCAGTACTTC.